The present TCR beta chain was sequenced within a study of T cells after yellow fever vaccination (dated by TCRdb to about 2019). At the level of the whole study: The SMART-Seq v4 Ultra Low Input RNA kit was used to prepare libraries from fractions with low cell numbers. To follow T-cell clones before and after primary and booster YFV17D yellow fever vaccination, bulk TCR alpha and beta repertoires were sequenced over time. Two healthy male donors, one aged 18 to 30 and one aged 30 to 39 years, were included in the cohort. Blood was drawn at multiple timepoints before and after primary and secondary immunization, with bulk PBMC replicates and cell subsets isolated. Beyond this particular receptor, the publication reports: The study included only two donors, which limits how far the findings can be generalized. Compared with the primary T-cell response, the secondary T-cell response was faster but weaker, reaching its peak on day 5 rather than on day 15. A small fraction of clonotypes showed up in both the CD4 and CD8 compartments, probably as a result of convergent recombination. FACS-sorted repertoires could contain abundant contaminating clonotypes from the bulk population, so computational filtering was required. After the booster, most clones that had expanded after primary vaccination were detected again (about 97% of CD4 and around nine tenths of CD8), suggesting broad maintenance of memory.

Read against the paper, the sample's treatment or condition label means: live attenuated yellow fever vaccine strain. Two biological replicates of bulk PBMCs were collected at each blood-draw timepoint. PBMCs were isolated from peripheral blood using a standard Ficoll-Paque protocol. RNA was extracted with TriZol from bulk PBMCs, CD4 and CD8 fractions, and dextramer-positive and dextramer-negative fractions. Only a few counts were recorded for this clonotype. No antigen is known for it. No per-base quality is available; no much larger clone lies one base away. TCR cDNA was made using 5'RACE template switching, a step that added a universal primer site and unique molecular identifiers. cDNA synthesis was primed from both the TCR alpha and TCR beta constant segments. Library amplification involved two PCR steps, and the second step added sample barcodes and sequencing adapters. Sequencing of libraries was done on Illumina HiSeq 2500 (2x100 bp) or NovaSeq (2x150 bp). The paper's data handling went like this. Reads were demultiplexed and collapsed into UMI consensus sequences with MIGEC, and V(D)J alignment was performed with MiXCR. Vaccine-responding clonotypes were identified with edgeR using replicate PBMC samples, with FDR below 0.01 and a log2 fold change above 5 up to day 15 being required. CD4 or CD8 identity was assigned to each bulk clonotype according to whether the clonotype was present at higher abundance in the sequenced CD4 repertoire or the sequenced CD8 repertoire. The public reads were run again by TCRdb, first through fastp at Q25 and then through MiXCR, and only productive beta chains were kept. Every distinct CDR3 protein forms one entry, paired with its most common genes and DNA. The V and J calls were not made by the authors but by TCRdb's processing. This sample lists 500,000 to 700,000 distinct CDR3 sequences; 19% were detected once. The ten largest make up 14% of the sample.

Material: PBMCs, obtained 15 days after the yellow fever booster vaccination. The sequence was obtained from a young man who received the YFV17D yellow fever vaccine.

The CDR3 region reads CASNAPGLGVTQYF. The DNA reads TGTGCCAGCAACGCCCCAGGACTAGGTGTGACCCAGTACTTC. The receptor chain draws on TRBV7-9 and TRBJ2-5, with 7 junctional bases fitting TRBD2. CDR1 SEHNR and CDR2 FQNEAQ were looked up in the germline V gene (reference sequence). After removal of 7 bases from V and 7 bases from J, the junction retains 12 bases not matched to a gene. Measured from the cysteine to the phenylalanine, the CDR3 is 14 residues long. CDR3 DNA only is kept here, 42 bases in frame from base 1.